Presented here are 14 T cell receptor beta chains from one specimen sequenced in a study of shared clonotypes between healthy human individuals. Naive CD8 cells lacked CD45RO, underwent positive selection for CCR7 and left out terminally differentiated effector memory CD45RA+ cells. Data came from immunoSEQ multiplex PCR; TCRdb stores just in-frame clones and leaves some out. The sample contains nearly 600,000 clones, over 95% of which appear only once. The material sequenced was naive CD8+ T cells sorted from blood. These receptors came from a woman in her thirties in good health.

CDR3 residues: CASSYLMQGAYEQYF. For the CDR3, the DNA is TGTGCCAGCAGCTACCTAATGCAGGGGGCTTACGAGCAGTACTTC. The chain recombines TRBV7-8 with TRBJ2-7, with 8 bases that match TRBD1. This CDR3 contains 15 residues. The germline CDR1 and CDR2 sequences are SGHVS and FQNEAQ. J was trimmed by 4 bases and V by 4 bases; bases with no gene match: 9.

This chain joins TRBV11-2 and TRBJ2-7; a possible D gene is TRBD1 (6 bases). Germline-derived CDR1 and CDR2 are SGHAT and FQNNGV. The V end lost 3 bases, the J end lost 3 bases, and 12 bases lay between the germline ends. The CDR3 loop spans 14 amino acids. The CDR3 loop is CASSFRDTYYEQYF. The CDR3 coding sequence is TGTGCCAGCAGCTTCCGGGACACCTACTACGAGCAGTACTTC.

The V call is TRBV14, the J call TRBJ2-2; possibly TRBD1 for D (6 bases). There are 17 residues in the CDR3. V lost 0 bases, J lost 0 bases, and 11 bases lay in between. The germline gives CDR1 SGHDN, CDR2 FVKESK. The CDR3 here is CASSQDSRGSNTGELFF. The CDR3 region has the DNA TGTGCCAGCAGCCAAGATAGCAGGGGCTCGAACACCGGGGAGCTGTTTTTT.

This chain joins TRBV5-5 and TRBJ1-2, with a tentative D call TRBD1 (6 bases). Trimming removed 0 bases at V and 4 bases at J, with 13 bases between. CDR3 length: 15 residues. The germline gives CDR1 SGHKS, CDR2 YYEKEE (reference sequence). DNA for the CDR3: TGTGCCAGCAGCTTGGGTCGGGGGGCTGGCTATGGCTACACCTTC. The encoded protein is CASSLGRGAGYGYTF.

The chain uses TRBV7-9 and TRBJ2-5; tentative D call: TRBD2 (5 bases). Trimming pared 7 bases from V and 3 bases from J, leaving 9 bases between. Germline V gene data show CDR1 as SEHNR and CDR2 as FQNEAQ (reference sequence). There are 12 residues in the CDR3. The CDR3 loop is CASTSQEETQYF. CDR3 in DNA: TGTGCCAGCACTAGCCAAGAAGAGACCCAGTACTTC.

The CDR3 DNA is TGTGCCAGCACACCTCTGGACCTGAATTCACCCCTCCACTTT. Translated: CASTPLDLNSPLHF. This chain joins TRBV28 and TRBJ1-6; D unclear. The CDR3 covers 14 residues. Between the trimmed V and J ends, which lost 7 bases and 7 bases, there was a span of 14 bases. Germline loops: CDR1 MDHEN, CDR2 SYDVKM.

CDR3 loop: CASSFEGGGSFADTQYF. The DNA of the CDR3 is TGTGCCAGCAGCTTCGAGGGTGGTGGGTCTTTTGCAGATACGCAGTATTTT. This chain connects TRBV11-2 to TRBJ2-3, with a weak D call TRBD2 (5 bases). From germline, CDR1 is SGHAT and CDR2 FQNNGV. V lost 3 bases and J 4 bases, leaving 20 bases between the germline ends. The CDR3 runs to 17 residues.

This chain connects TRBV28 to TRBJ1-4, with D possibly TRBD1 on 6 matching bases. The germline V gene has CDR1 MDHEN and CDR2 SYDVKM. Trimming stripped 5 bases from V and 6 bases from J, with 19 bases between. The CDR3 runs to 16 residues. The DNA for the CDR3 is TGTGCCAGCAGTCCCCTCGGGAGGGGGATATATGAAAAACTGTTTTTT. Its protein product is CASSPLGRGIYEKLFF.

J is TRBJ2-2 and V is TRBV7-9, with 7 bases matching TRBD2. Looked up from germline, CDR1 is SEHNR and CDR2 is FQNEAQ (reference sequence). CDR3 length: 16 residues. Germline trimming cut 7 bases from V and 2 bases from J; bases unmatched to any gene: 10. The CDR3 here is CASMGGSALNTGELFF. As DNA, the CDR3 is TGTGCCAGCATGGGGGGGTCGGCCCTAAACACCGGGGAGCTGTTTTTT.

The chain carries TRBV11-2 and TRBJ2-7; D is unclear. This CDR3 contains 13 residues. Germline lookup yields CDR1 SGHAT and CDR2 FQNNGV. V gave up 1 base and J gave up 2 bases, with 6 bases separating them. CDR3 region: CASSLGVTYEQYF. The CDR3 DNA reads as TGTGCCAGCAGCTTAGGCGTCACCTACGAGCAGTACTTC.

The chain carries TRBV6-7 and TRBJ1-1; D is perhaps TRBD1 (6 bases). TRBV6-7 is known as an ORF, though its function is uncertain. V was clipped by 0 bases and J by 0 bases, with 14 bases between them. The CDR3 loop spans 17 amino acids. Here the CDR3 reads CASSYSKIRGVNTEAFF. DNA of the CDR3: TGTGCCAGCAGTTACTCGAAAATCAGGGGAGTGAACACTGAAGCTTTCTTT.

The chain couples TRBV15 to TRBJ2-1; D not resolved. Looked up from germline, CDR1 is LNHNV and CDR2 is YYDKDF (reference sequence). This CDR3 comprises 12 residues. The germline V and J ends were trimmed by 4 bases and 7 bases, with 8 bases remaining between them. This chain's CDR3 is CATSTPLNEQFF. The DNA for the CDR3 is TGTGCCACCAGCACCCCCCTAAATGAGCAGTTCTTC.

The chain employs TRBV28 and TRBJ1-4, with a possible D match to TRBD1 (6 bases). V was trimmed by 4 bases and J by 4 bases, leaving 16 bases between them. Germline values: CDR1 MDHEN, CDR2 SYDVKM. CDR3 length equals 16 residues. The CDR3 region is CASSWEQGDINEKLFF. CDR3 nucleotide sequence: TGTGCCAGCAGTTGGGAACAGGGAGACATTAATGAAAAACTGTTTTTT.

This clone occurred a few times. The chain joins TRBV5-1 to TRBJ1-4, with D possibly TRBD1 on 6 matching bases. Trimming shortened V by 5 bases and J by 8 bases, and 10 bases separated the two germline ends. Germline V gives CDR1 SGHRS, CDR2 YFSETQ. The CDR3 runs to 12 residues. DNA for the CDR3: TGCGCCAGCAGAGGGGGACGAGAAAAACTGTTTTTT. Translating gives CASRGGREKLFF.